This section outlines one T cell receptor (beta chain) sequence together with its context. Here immunoSEQ multiplex PCR was the method, and the copy in TCRdb shows in-frame clones only, minus some. The data show some 460,000 clones, roughly nine tenths seen once. The sample originates from a study of blood T cell repertoires in COVID-19. Trimming left V 0 bases short and J 1 base short, with 17 bases between. The CDR3 sequence is 17 residues long. In germline, CDR1 is SGDLS, CDR2 YYNGEE. Sequencing used PBMCs or T cells enriched from blood (not recorded which). The TCR sequence derives from a woman aged 18-29 years with acute COVID-19. This chain links TRBV9 with TRBJ2-7, with a tentative D call TRBD2 (6 bases). CDR3 residues: CASSVGDSGVSSYEQYF. CDR3 in DNA: TGTGCCAGCAGCGTAGGGGACTCGGGGGTAAGTTCCTACGAGCAGTACTTC.